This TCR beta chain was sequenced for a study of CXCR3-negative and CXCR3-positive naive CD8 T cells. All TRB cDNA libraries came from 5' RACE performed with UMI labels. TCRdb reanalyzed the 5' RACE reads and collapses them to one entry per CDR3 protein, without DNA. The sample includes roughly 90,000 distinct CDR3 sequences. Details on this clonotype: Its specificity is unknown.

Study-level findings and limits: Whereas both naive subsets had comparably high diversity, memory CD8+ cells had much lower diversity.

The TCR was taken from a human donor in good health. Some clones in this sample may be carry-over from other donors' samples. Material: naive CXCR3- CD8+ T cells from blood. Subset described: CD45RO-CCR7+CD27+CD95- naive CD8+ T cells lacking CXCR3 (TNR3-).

This CDR3 reads CASSLRGLPLYEQYF. The rearrangement links TRBV28 to TRBJ2-7; there is no DNA to check the TCRdb D call of TRBD2. Germline CDR1 MDHEN, CDR2 SYDVKM. The CDR3 is made up of 15 amino acids. Supplemented by reference TRBV28 and TRBJ2-7, the full variable domain reads DVKVTQSSRYLVKRTGEKVFLECVQDMDHENMFWYRQDPGLGLRLIYFSYDVKMKEKGDIPEGYSVSREKKERFSLILESASTNQTSMYLCASSLRGLPLYEQYFGPGTRLTVT.